This is a list of T cell receptor beta chains from one sample in a study of OX40 agonist ivuxolimab in advanced cancers. TCRdb's copy holds only in-frame clones and misses some; the assay was immunoSEQ multiplex PCR. The data contain roughly 70,000 clones, 85% to 90% of them singletons. Material: CD4+ or CD8+ T cells sorted from blood, obtained in a trial of the OX40 agonist ivuxolimab. The origin of the receptors is an adult with an advanced solid tumor such as melanoma, head and neck, liver or kidney cancer. Each CDR3 is given with its conserved first and last residue. A D gene is named only where the DNA matches it firmly. Some rows have no size entry. The others give once, few or many, or a class for an expanded clone.

J gene: TRBJ2-1; D gene: TRBD1; clone size: many; CDR3 length: 15; V gene: TRBV2; CDR3 protein: CASRERLQGAVEQFF; CDR3 DNA: TGTGCCAGCAGGGAGCGGTTACAGGGGGCGGTTGAGCAGTTCTTC
J gene: TRBJ2-3; D gene: -; clone size: -; CDR3 length: 15; V gene: TRBV5-1; CDR3 protein: CASSLVLQNTDTQYF; CDR3 DNA: TGCGCCAGCAGCTTGGTTTTGCAAAACACAGATACGCAGTATTTT
J gene: TRBJ2-5; D gene: -; clone size: -; CDR3 length: 13; V gene: TRBV2; CDR3 protein: CASSEGGGETQYF; CDR3 DNA: TGTGCCAGCAGTGAAGGAGGGGGAGAGACCCAGTACTTC
J gene: TRBJ1-1; D gene: TRBD1; clone size: -; CDR3 length: 17; V gene: TRBV5-1; CDR3 protein: CASSLEGQGAPYTEAFF; CDR3 DNA: TGCGCCAGCAGCTTGGAGGGACAGGGGGCTCCTTACACTGAAGCTTTCTTT
J gene: TRBJ2-7; D gene: -; clone size: -; CDR3 length: 16; V gene: TRBV27; CDR3 protein: CASSSRQGGRPYEQYF; CDR3 DNA: TGTGCCAGCAGTTCCCGCCAGGGGGGTCGGCCCTACGAGCAGTACTTC
J gene: TRBJ2-2; D gene: TRBD2; clone size: -; CDR3 length: 14; V gene: TRBV9; CDR3 protein: CATASGGNTGELFF; CDR3 DNA: TGTGCCACCGCTAGCGGGGGAAACACCGGGGAGCTGTTTTTT
J gene: TRBJ2-7; D gene: -; clone size: -; CDR3 length: 14; V gene: TRBV27; CDR3 protein: CASSGGDTTYEQYF; CDR3 DNA: TGTGCCAGCAGTGGTGGGGACACAACCTACGAGCAGTACTTC
J gene: TRBJ1-1; D gene: -; clone size: -; CDR3 length: 14; V gene: TRBV19; CDR3 protein: CASSMVKMNTEAFF; CDR3 DNA: TGTGCCAGTAGTATGGTTAAGATGAACACTGAAGCTTTCTTT
J gene: TRBJ2-7; D gene: -; clone size: -; CDR3 length: 14; V gene: TRBV7-9; CDR3 protein: CASSPPQGPIEQYF; CDR3 DNA: TGTGCCAGCAGTCCTCCCCAGGGCCCCATCGAGCAGTACTTC
J gene: TRBJ2-2; D gene: -; clone size: -; CDR3 length: 16; V gene: TRBV13; CDR3 protein: CASSLGRRGYTGELFF; CDR3 DNA: TGTGCCAGCAGCTTAGGTCGCAGGGGCTACACCGGGGAGCTGTTTTTT
J gene: TRBJ1-5; D gene: TRBD1; clone size: -; CDR3 length: 17; V gene: TRBV27; CDR3 protein: CASSSLWTGNVNQPQHF; CDR3 DNA: TGTGCCAGCAGTTCTCTATGGACAGGGAACGTTAATCAGCCCCAGCATTTT
J gene: TRBJ1-5; D gene: -; clone size: -; CDR3 length: 14; V gene: TRBV19; CDR3 protein: CASSMIQGNQPQHF; CDR3 DNA: TGTGCCAGTAGTATGATACAGGGCAATCAGCCCCAGCATTTT
J gene: TRBJ2-1; D gene: TRBD1; clone size: -; CDR3 length: 17; V gene: TRBV27; CDR3 protein: CASSLSGQGAPYNEQFF; CDR3 DNA: TGTGCCAGCAGTTTATCGGGACAGGGGGCGCCATACAATGAGCAGTTCTTC
J gene: TRBJ2-7; D gene: TRBD1; clone size: -; CDR3 length: 14; V gene: TRBV27; CDR3 protein: CASSLARTGNEQYF; CDR3 DNA: TGTGCCAGCAGTTTAGCCCGGACAGGGAACGAGCAGTACTTC